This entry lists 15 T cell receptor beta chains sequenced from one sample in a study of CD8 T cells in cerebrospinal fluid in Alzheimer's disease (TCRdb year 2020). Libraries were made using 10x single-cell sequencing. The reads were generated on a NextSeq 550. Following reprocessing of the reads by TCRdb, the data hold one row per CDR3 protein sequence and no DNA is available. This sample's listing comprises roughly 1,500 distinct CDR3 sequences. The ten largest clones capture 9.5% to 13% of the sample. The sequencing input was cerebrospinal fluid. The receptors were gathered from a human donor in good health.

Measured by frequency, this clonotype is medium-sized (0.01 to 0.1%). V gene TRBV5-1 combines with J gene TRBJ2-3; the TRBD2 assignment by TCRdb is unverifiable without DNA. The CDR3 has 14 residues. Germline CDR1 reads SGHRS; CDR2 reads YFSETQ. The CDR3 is CASSFSGGDDTQYF.

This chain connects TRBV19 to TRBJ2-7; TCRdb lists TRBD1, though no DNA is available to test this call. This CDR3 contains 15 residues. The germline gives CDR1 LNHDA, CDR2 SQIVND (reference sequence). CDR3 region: CASSAPGHGDYEQYF.

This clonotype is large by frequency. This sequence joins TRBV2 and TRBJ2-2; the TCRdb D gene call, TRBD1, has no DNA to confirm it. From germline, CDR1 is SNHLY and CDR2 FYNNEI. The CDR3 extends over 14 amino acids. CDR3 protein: CASKGQVNTGELFF.

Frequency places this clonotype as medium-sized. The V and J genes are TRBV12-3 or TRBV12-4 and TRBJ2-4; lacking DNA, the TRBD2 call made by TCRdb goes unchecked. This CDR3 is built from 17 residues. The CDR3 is CASRPPRRNLAKNIQYF.

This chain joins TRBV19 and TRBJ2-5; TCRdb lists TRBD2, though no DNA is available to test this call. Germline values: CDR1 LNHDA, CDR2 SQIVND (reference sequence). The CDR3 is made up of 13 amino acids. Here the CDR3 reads CASSGLAEETQYF.

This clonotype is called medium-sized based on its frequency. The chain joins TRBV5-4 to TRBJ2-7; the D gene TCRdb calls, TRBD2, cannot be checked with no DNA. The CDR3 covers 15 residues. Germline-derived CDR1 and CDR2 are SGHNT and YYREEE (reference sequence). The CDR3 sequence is CASSFVAGGPHEQYF.

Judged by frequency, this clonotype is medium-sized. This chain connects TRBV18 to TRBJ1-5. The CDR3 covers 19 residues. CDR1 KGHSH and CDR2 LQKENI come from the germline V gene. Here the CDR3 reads CASSPIAGGMGMTDQPQHF.

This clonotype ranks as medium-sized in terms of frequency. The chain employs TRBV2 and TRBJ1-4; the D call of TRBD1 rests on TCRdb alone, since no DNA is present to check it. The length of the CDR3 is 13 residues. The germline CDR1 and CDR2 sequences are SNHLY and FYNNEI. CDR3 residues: CASSGRSNEKLFF.

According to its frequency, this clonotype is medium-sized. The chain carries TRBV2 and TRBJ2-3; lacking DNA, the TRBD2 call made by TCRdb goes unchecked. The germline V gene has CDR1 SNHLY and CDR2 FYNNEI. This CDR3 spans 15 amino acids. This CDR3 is CASREIQSHTDTQYF. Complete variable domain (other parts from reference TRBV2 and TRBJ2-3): EPEVTQTPSHQVTQMGQEVILRCVPISNHLYFYWYRQILGQKVEFLVSFYNNEISEKSEIFDDQFSVERPDGSNFTLKIRSTKLEDSAMYFCASREIQSHTDTQYFGPGTRLTVL.

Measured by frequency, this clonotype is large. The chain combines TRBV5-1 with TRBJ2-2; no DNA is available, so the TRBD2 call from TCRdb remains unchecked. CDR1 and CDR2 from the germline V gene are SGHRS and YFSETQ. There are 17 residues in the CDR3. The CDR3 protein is CASSLGLAGEGTGELFF.

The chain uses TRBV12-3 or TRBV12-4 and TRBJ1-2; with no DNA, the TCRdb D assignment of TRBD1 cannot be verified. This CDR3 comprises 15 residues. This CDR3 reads CASSFRDRLNYGYTF.

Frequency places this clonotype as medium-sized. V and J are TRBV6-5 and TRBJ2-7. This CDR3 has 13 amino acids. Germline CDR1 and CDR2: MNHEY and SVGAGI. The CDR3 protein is CASSTSATYEQYF.

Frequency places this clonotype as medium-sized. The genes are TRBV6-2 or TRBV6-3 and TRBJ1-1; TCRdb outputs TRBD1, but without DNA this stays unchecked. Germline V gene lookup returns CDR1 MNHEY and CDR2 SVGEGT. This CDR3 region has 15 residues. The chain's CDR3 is CASRAPDRGGTEAFF.

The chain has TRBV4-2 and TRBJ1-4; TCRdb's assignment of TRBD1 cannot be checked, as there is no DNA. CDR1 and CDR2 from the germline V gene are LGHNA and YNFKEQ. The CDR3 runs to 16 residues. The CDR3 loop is CASSQDVGTGVGKLFF.

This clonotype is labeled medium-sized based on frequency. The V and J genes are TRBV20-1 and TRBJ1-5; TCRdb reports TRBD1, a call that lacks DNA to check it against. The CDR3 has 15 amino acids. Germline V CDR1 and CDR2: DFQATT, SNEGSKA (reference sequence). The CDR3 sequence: CSATVRTGYNQPQHF.